The 5 T cell receptor beta chains given below trace back to one sample, sequenced in a study of a mutant IDH1 vaccine in newly diagnosed glioma. No antigen has been identified for these receptors. The time point was: week 5, during vaccination. Each vaccine dose was 300 ug of mutant IDH1 20-mer peptide, with topical imiquimod. Sequencing used immunoSEQ multiplex PCR; TCRdb keeps in-frame clones, though not all of them. The table lists some 51,000 clones, about 77% of them singletons, with roughly 4.8% in the top ten. This material consisted of PBMCs, taken from a glioma patient whose treatment included an IDH1 peptide vaccine. The receptors stem from a man over 45 with glioma.

The chain employs TRBV5-4 and TRBJ1-1; D is perhaps TRBD1 (6 bases). CDR1 and CDR2 from the germline V gene are SGHNT and YYREEE (reference sequence). This CDR3 contains 14 residues. Trimming shortened V by 2 bases and J by 6 bases, and 14 bases separated the two germline ends. CDR3 sequence (DNA): TGTGCCAGCAGCTTTTCAGGGGCTCCCCCTGAAGCTTTCTTT. It encodes CASSFSGAPPEAFF. The full variable domain, its missing parts supplied by reference TRBV5-4 and TRBJ1-1, is ETGVTQSPTHLIKTRGQQVTLRCSSQSGHNTVSWYQQALGQGPQFIFQYYREEENGRGNFPPRFSGLQFPNYSSELNVNALELDDSALYLCASSFSGAPPEAFFGQGTRLTVV.

The chain employs TRBV5-6 and TRBJ1-5; no clear D gene. Trimming stripped 4 bases from V and 4 bases from J, with 9 bases between. This CDR3 contains 13 residues. Germline V gene data show CDR1 as SGHDT and CDR2 as YYEEEE. This CDR3 is CASSPQMNQPQHF. As DNA, the CDR3 is TGTGCCAGCAGCCCACAGATGAATCAGCCCCAGCATTTT.

The chain uses TRBV5-1 and TRBJ2-6; possibly TRBD1 for D (5 bases). Germline values: CDR1 SGHRS, CDR2 YFSETQ. The CDR3 is 16 residues long. V gave up 6 bases and J gave up 3 bases, with 16 bases separating them. In nucleotides, the CDR3 is TGCGCCAGCAAGGGGCAGGCTTTAAATGGGGCCAACGTCCTGACTTTC. This translates into CASKGQALNGANVLTF.

The chain combines TRBV2 with TRBJ1-2; 9 positions match TRBD1. The CDR3 length is 16 residues. J lost 7 bases, V lost 2 bases, and 11 bases had no gene match. Germline CDR1 is SNHLY and CDR2 is FYNNEI. CDR3 loop: CASSERDREPFSGYTF. The CDR3 DNA is TGTGCCAGCAGTGAAAGGGACAGGGAGCCATTTAGTGGCTACACCTTC.

This clone was counted only a few times. The chain links TRBV19 to TRBJ1-5; unclear D gene. Germline CDR1 and CDR2: LNHDA and SQIVND (reference sequence). This CDR3 comprises 12 residues. Trimming shortened V by 2 bases and J by 5 bases, and 4 bases separated the two germline ends. The CDR3 bases are TGTGCCAGTAGTATATCCTATCAGCCCCAGCATTTT. Its protein is CASSISYQPQHF.